These T cell receptor beta chains were read from a single sample in a study of cytomegalovirus exposure and HLA in healthy donors. Repertoires were generated with immunoSEQ multiplex PCR, while TCRdb's copy carries only in-frame clones and drops some. The table has some 170,000 clones, around four fifths seen once. Sequenced: PBMCs. The receptor set was obtained from a man in his fifties or sixties in good health and CMV-seropositive. Both conserved end residues are part of each CDR3. A D gene is named only where the DNA matches it firmly. Size is stated for part of the rows, as once, few or many counts, or as a class when the clone is expanded.

j_call: TRBJ2-7; v_call: TRBV7-3; clone_size: few; d_call: TRBD1; cdr3_nt: TGTGCCAGCAGCTCTACAGGGGGCAATCCCTACGAGCAGTACTTC; cdr3_aa: CASSSTGGNPYEQYF
j_call: TRBJ1-1; v_call: TRBV9; clone_size: -; d_call: TRBD1; cdr3_nt: TGTGCCAGCAGCGTAGCTACAGGGGCAGGGCGAGCTTTCTTT; cdr3_aa: CASSVATGAGRAFF
j_call: TRBJ1-2; v_call: TRBV4-1; clone_size: -; d_call: TRBD1; cdr3_nt: TGCGCCAGCAGCCAAGAGGAAAGCAGGGGGAACTATGGCTACACCTTC; cdr3_aa: CASSQEESRGNYGYTF
j_call: TRBJ2-7; v_call: TRBV10-3; clone_size: -; d_call: TRBD2; cdr3_nt: TGTGCCACCCAGGCGACTAGCGGGAGATACGAGCAGTACTTC; cdr3_aa: CATQATSGRYEQYF
j_call: TRBJ2-7; v_call: TRBV30; clone_size: -; d_call: -; cdr3_nt: TGTGCCTGGAGTGTACGGGTGGGCTCCTACGAGCAGTACTTC; cdr3_aa: CAWSVRVGSYEQYF
j_call: TRBJ2-2; v_call: TRBV7-3; clone_size: few; d_call: -; cdr3_nt: TGTGCCAGCAGCTCACAGACGGCCGGGGAGCTGTTTTTT; cdr3_aa: CASSSQTAGELFF
j_call: TRBJ2-1; v_call: TRBV28; clone_size: -; d_call: TRBD2; cdr3_nt: TGTGCCAGCAGTTATTCACTAGCGGGTTATTTGAATGAGCAGTTCTTC; cdr3_aa: CASSYSLAGYLNEQFF
j_call: TRBJ2-1; v_call: TRBV7-6; clone_size: -; d_call: TRBD2; cdr3_nt: TGTGCCAGCAGCCGATTATTGGGGACTAGCGGGATCTACAATGAGCAGTTCTTC; cdr3_aa: CASSRLLGTSGIYNEQFF
j_call: TRBJ1-1; v_call: TRBV7-9; clone_size: -; d_call: -; cdr3_nt: TGTGCCAGCAGCTTGATACAGGGGAACACTGAAGCTTTCTTT; cdr3_aa: CASSLIQGNTEAFF
j_call: TRBJ2-5; v_call: TRBV6-6; clone_size: once; d_call: -; cdr3_nt: TGTGCCAGCAGTTACTACCCAGGGCAAGAGACCCAGTACTTC; cdr3_aa: CASSYYPGQETQYF
j_call: TRBJ2-1; v_call: TRBV6-6; clone_size: -; d_call: -; cdr3_nt: TGTGCCAGCATTCGGCAGGGGCCCGACAATGAGCAGTTCTTC; cdr3_aa: CASIRQGPDNEQFF
j_call: TRBJ2-5; v_call: TRBV6-6; clone_size: -; d_call: -; cdr3_nt: TGTGCCAGCAGTGCGGGGACGGACCAAGAGACCCAGTACTTC; cdr3_aa: CASSAGTDQETQYF
j_call: TRBJ1-1; v_call: TRBV5-6; clone_size: few; d_call: -; cdr3_nt: TGTGCCAGCAGGAGAGGGGCCAGGGCGGGAACTGAAGCTTTCTTT; cdr3_aa: CASRRGARAGTEAFF
j_call: TRBJ1-4; v_call: TRBV7-9; clone_size: -; d_call: -; cdr3_nt: TGTGCCAGCAGCTTAAAAGGGGGGGCTGTTAATGAAAAACTGTTTTTT; cdr3_aa: CASSLKGGAVNEKLFF
j_call: TRBJ1-1; v_call: TRBV9; clone_size: -; d_call: -; cdr3_nt: TGTGCCAGCAGCGCCGTATCGAACACTGAAGCTTTCTTT; cdr3_aa: CASSAVSNTEAFF
j_call: TRBJ1-1; v_call: TRBV7-2; clone_size: -; d_call: -; cdr3_nt: TGTGCCAGCAGCCTTAGAACGGGGGAGGCCACTGAAGCTTTCTTT; cdr3_aa: CASSLRTGEATEAFF
j_call: TRBJ2-1; v_call: TRBV6-6; clone_size: -; d_call: TRBD2; cdr3_nt: TGTGCCAGCAGTATAGCGGGTTCATCCGTCCATGAGCAGTTCTTC; cdr3_aa: CASSIAGSSVHEQFF
j_call: TRBJ1-2; v_call: TRBV30; clone_size: -; d_call: -; cdr3_nt: TGTGCCGGGGCGGGAACTGCTGGTATCGGGGATGGCTACACCTTC; cdr3_aa: CAGAGTAGIGDGYTF
j_call: TRBJ2-1; v_call: TRBV10-3; clone_size: -; d_call: TRBD2; cdr3_nt: TGTGCCATCAGTGAGTCGGGGGGGAATATCCACAATGAGCAGTTCTTC; cdr3_aa: CAISESGGNIHNEQFF
j_call: TRBJ2-1; v_call: TRBV4-2; clone_size: few; d_call: TRBD2; cdr3_nt: TGTGCCAGCAGCCCGGGACTAGCGGGAGTGGAGCAGTTCTTC; cdr3_aa: CASSPGLAGVEQFF
j_call: TRBJ1-5; v_call: TRBV18; clone_size: -; d_call: -; cdr3_nt: TGTGCCAGCTCACCAGCGGGGGCCGGCAATCAGCCCCAGCATTTT; cdr3_aa: CASSPAGAGNQPQHF
j_call: TRBJ1-2; v_call: TRBV4-2; clone_size: -; d_call: TRBD1; cdr3_nt: TGTGCCAGCAGCCCCGAGGGACAGTTTAACTATGGCTACACCTTC; cdr3_aa: CASSPEGQFNYGYTF
j_call: TRBJ2-1; v_call: TRBV30; clone_size: -; d_call: TRBD2; cdr3_nt: TGTGCCTGGAGTTGGGCTAGCGGCAATGAGCAGTTCTTC; cdr3_aa: CAWSWASGNEQFF
j_call: TRBJ1-6; v_call: TRBV5-4; clone_size: -; d_call: TRBD1; cdr3_nt: TGTGCCAGCAGCGGGCAGGACAGGGGGCGCTTAAATTCACCCCTCCACTTT; cdr3_aa: CASSGQDRGRLNSPLHF
j_call: TRBJ1-3; v_call: TRBV7-9; clone_size: -; d_call: TRBD1; cdr3_nt: TGTGCCAGCAGCTCATCGGGACCCGGGACAGGTGGAAACACCATATATTTT; cdr3_aa: CASSSSGPGTGGNTIYF
j_call: TRBJ1-6; v_call: TRBV7-3; clone_size: few; d_call: -; cdr3_nt: TGTGCCAGCAGCTTAGGAGGGGCTGACAATTCACCCCTCCACTTT; cdr3_aa: CASSLGGADNSPLHF
j_call: TRBJ2-7; v_call: TRBV5-1; clone_size: -; d_call: -; cdr3_nt: TGCGCCAGCAGCTTCACTAGGGACTTCTACGAGCAGTACTTC; cdr3_aa: CASSFTRDFYEQYF
j_call: TRBJ1-1; v_call: TRBV13; clone_size: -; d_call: TRBD1; cdr3_nt: TGTGCCAGCAGCTTGACGTTGGGGACAGAAAACACTGAAGCTTTCTTT; cdr3_aa: CASSLTLGTENTEAFF
j_call: TRBJ2-3; v_call: TRBV9; clone_size: -; d_call: TRBD1; cdr3_nt: TGTGCCAGCAGTCTACAGGGGGCGTCAGATACGCAGTATTTT; cdr3_aa: CASSLQGASDTQYF
j_call: TRBJ2-6; v_call: TRBV23-1; clone_size: -; d_call: -; cdr3_nt: TGCGCCAGCTTTTTGAAGCCGGTTTCCGTCTGTGGGGCCAACGTCCTGACTTTC; cdr3_aa: CASFLKPVSVCGANVLTF